This T cell receptor (beta chain) was sequenced for a study of molecular identifiers for immune sequencing clone quantification. As to this clonotype: A much larger clone sits a single nucleotide away, making a read error possible.

The CDR3 contains 14 residues. The germline V gene encodes CDR1 MNHEY and CDR2 SMNVEV (reference sequence). V dropped 6 bases and J dropped 1 base, with 12 bases sitting between them. One entry per CDR3 protein results from TCRdb running MiXCR on the PCR reads. Of tens of thousands of distinct CDR3 sequences listed, roughly 18% were seen once; the top ten hold around 1.5%. Sequencing used naive CD8+ T cells from blood, with Jurkat cell RNA spiked in. Subset denoted: FACS-sorted CD8+CD4-CCR7+CD45RA+ naive T cells. The chain has TRBV27 and TRBJ2-5; no firm D call. This receptor was identified in a human donor in good health. Some libraries in this study had Jurkat cell RNA spiked in. In DNA form, the CDR3 reads TGTGCCAGCAGCCAAGACCAGGTCCAAGAGACCCAGTACTTC. This gives the protein CASSQDQVQETQYF.